The 7 T cell receptor beta chains listed next were all sequenced from one sample in a study of T cells in Graves' hyperthyroidism and ophthalmopathy. From RNA transcripts, TCR beta CDR3 regions were amplified. When the TCR CDR3 underwent first-round RT-PCR, the HTBI primer set was used. TCRdb re-called the multiplex PCR reads through MiXCR, storing one row per CDR3 protein. The repertoire holds 560,000 or so distinct CDR3 sequences, with around 20% as singletons. Sequencing was carried out using blood. These receptors were collected from a man in his forties or fifties with Graves' ophthalmopathy.

J is TRBJ2-7 and V is TRBV13, with 9 nucleotides matching TRBD1. Trimming cost V 3 bases and J 0 bases; bases outside gene matches: 3. CDR3 size: 15 residues. Germline lookup yields CDR1 PRHDT and CDR2 FYEKMQ (reference sequence). The DNA for the CDR3 is TGTGCCAGCAGCTTCCGGGACAGGGTCTCCTACGAGCAGTACTTC. The encoded protein is CASSFRDRVSYEQYF.

This clonotype was found a few times. The rearrangement links TRBV18 to TRBJ1-1; TRBD1 agrees at 8 bases. Germline V gene lookup returns CDR1 KGHSH and CDR2 LQKENI. J lost 5 bases, V lost 3 bases, and 8 bases had no gene match. This CDR3 has 15 amino acids. CDR3 region: CASSPPDRGRTEAFF. The CDR3 DNA follows: TGTGCCAGCTCACCCCCAGACAGGGGTAGGACTGAAGCTTTCTTT.

V gene TRBV9 combines with J gene TRBJ1-2; D not certain. This CDR3 has 12 residues. The V gene lost 5 bases and the J gene lost 4 bases, with 9 bases spanning the gap. Germline V lookup: CDR1 SGDLS, CDR2 YYNGEE. The DNA of the CDR3 is TGTGCCAGCAGGGCACAGCCCTATGGCTACACCTTC. Translating it yields CASRAQPYGYTF. Using reference TRBV9 and TRBJ1-2 for the parts outside the CDR3, the full variable domain is DSGVTQTPKHLITATGQRVTLRCSPRSGDLSVYWYQQSLDQGLQFLIQYYNGEERAKGNILERFSAQQFPDLHSELNLSSLELGDSALYFCASRAQPYGYTFGSGTRLTVV.

The DNA for the CDR3 is TGCAGTGCTAGAGATAAAATTGAGAGTCTAGGGACAGATACGCAGTATTTT. Translating gives CSARDKIESLGTDTQYF. The rearrangement links TRBV20-1 to TRBJ2-3; no firm D call. V dropped 0 bases and J dropped 3 bases, with 19 bases sitting between them. The CDR3 extends over 17 amino acids. Germline CDR1 DFQATT, CDR2 SNEGSKA (reference sequence).

The rearrangement links TRBV24-1 to TRBJ2-2, with 8 nucleotides matching TRBD2. The CDR3 runs 21 residues. Germline-derived CDR1 and CDR2 are KGHDR and SFDVKD. After removal of 1 base from V and 3 bases from J, the junction contained 18 bases not matched to a gene. The CDR3 sequence is CATSDLSTMGRAGDHTGELFF. CDR3 DNA: TGTGCCACCAGTGATTTATCAACCATGGGGCGAGCGGGAGACCACACCGGGGAGCTGTTTTTT.

This clonotype occurred many times. The chain carries TRBV18 and TRBJ2-5; D gene unclear. V was pared by 3 bases and J by 2 bases, with 10 bases between. The germline V gene has CDR1 KGHSH and CDR2 LQKENI. This CDR3 is 14 amino acids long. The CDR3 nucleotides read TGTGCCAGCTCACCCCGACACCAACAAGAGACCCAGTACTTC. Translating it yields CASSPRHQQETQYF.

Only a few counts were recorded for this clonotype. The V gene is TRBV19, the J gene TRBJ1-1; D is unclear. The CDR3 is 11 amino acids. The V and J ends lost 8 bases and 0 bases respectively, with 4 bases between them. Germline V lookup: CDR1 LNHDA, CDR2 SQIVND (reference sequence). The CDR3 reads CASYLNTEAFF. Written as DNA, the CDR3 is TGTGCCAGTTACCTGAACACTGAAGCTTTCTTT.